Below are 24 T cell receptor beta chains sequenced from a single sample in a study of spatial heterogeneity in lung cancer (dated by TCRdb to between 2019 and 2020). Libraries were built with 5' RACE. TCRdb names NextSeq 500 as the instrument used. TCRdb passed the public sequencing reads through fastp at Q25 and MiXCR, retaining productive beta sequences. Here each entry gathers all rows of one CDR3 protein and keeps the most common genes and DNA. In all, the sample holds approximately 14,000 distinct CDR3 sequences, and approximately 11% of those were seen once. Roughly a third of the sample comes from the top ten. The sample's time point, from its label and the paper: sample taken at primary tumor resection. Without any cell sorting, TCR sequencing was performed on whole RNA extracted either from tumor and nontumor lung tissue or from cryopreserved PBMC samples. The specimen comprised PBMCs, sampled at surgery. The receptors derive from a female donor with early-stage non-small cell lung cancer.

This clonotype was seen repeatedly, ten times or more. This rearrangement joins TRBV19 to TRBJ2-1; 7 nucleotides line up with TRBD2. Germline-derived CDR1 and CDR2 are LNHDA and SQIVND (reference sequence). This CDR3 has 15 residues. Germline trimming cut 4 bases from V and 6 bases from J; bases unmatched to any gene: 9. For the CDR3, the DNA is TGTGCCAGTAGTACCTCCCGACTAGCAGGCAATGAGCAGTTCTTC. Translated: CASSTSRLAGNEQFF.

The sample holds many counts of this clonotype. The CDR3 DNA reads as TGTGCCAGCAGCTTAGACGGTAAACGCTATGGCTACACCTTC. Translating gives CASSLDGKRYGYTF. The rearrangement joins TRBV7-2 to TRBJ1-2; D is undetermined. CDR3 length equals 14 residues. Germline V CDR1 and CDR2: SGHTA, FQGNSA. V lost 1 base, J lost 4 bases, and 10 bases lay in between.

Judged by abundance, this clonotype is medium-sized. The chain combines TRBV3-1 with TRBJ2-7; D may be TRBD1 (6 bases). Germline assignment: CDR1 LGHDT and CDR2 YNNKEL (reference sequence). The CDR3 is 14 amino acids. V was pared by 6 bases and J by 0 bases, with 12 bases between. DNA for the CDR3: TGTGCCAGCAGTACCGGGACATTCTCCTACGAGCAGTACTTC. Protein product: CASSTGTFSYEQYF.

Within the sample, this clonotype is medium-sized (0.01 to 0.1%). V usage is TRBV7-3 and J usage is TRBJ2-5, with D uncertain. The CDR3 covers 10 residues. Germline V gene data show CDR1 as SGHTA and CDR2 as FQGTGA. Trimming removed 4 bases at V and 7 bases at J, with 4 bases between. The CDR3, as DNA: TGTGCCAGCAGCTCCCGGACCCAGTACTTC. This gives the protein CASSSRTQYF. The whole variable domain, remainder taken from reference TRBV7-3 and TRBJ2-5, is GAGVSQTPSNKVTEKGKYVELRCDPISGHTALYWYRQSLGQGPEFLIYFQGTGAADDSGLPNDRFFAVRPEGSVSTLKIQRTERGDSAVYLCASSSRTQYFGPGTRLLVL.

The J gene is TRBJ2-2, the V gene TRBV5-1; D uncertain. Germline V gene lookup returns CDR1 SGHRS and CDR2 YFSETQ. The CDR3 length is 14 residues. Between the trimmed V and J ends, which lost 0 bases and 8 bases, there was a span of 11 bases. The CDR3 loop reads CASSLGSSVGELFF. As DNA, the CDR3 is TGCGCCAGCAGCTTGGGATCCAGCGTGGGGGAGCTGTTTTTT.

This clonotype came up many times. V gene TRBV10-3 combines with J gene TRBJ2-3; 8 bases line up with TRBD2. The CDR3 runs to 17 residues. CDR1 and CDR2 (germline): ENHRY, SYGVKD. V shed 6 bases, J shed 0 bases, and the junction held 11 bases outside the gene matches. The CDR3: CAISSSGLRESTDTQYF. CDR3 in DNA: TGTGCCATCAGCTCTAGCGGGCTGCGGGAGAGCACAGATACGCAGTATTTT.

At least ten counts were recorded for this clonotype. V gene TRBV30 combines with J gene TRBJ2-5; D not certain. From germline, CDR1 is GTSNPN and CDR2 SVGIG (reference sequence). This CDR3 has 16 residues. Trimming stripped 0 bases from V and 2 bases from J, with 16 bases between. As DNA, the CDR3 is TGTGCCTGGAGTGTACTGGGTTTACGGGCACAAGAGACCCAGTACTTC. It specifies CAWSVLGLRAQETQYF.

This clonotype was observed at least ten times. The chain carries TRBV4-1 and TRBJ1-6; maybe TRBD1 (6 bases). V lost 0 bases to trimming and J lost 10 bases, with 16 bases between them. The CDR3 is made up of 16 amino acids. Germline CDR1 MGHRA, CDR2 YSYEKL. This CDR3 is CASSQETGTGISPLHF. The CDR3 nucleotides are TGCGCCAGCAGCCAAGAAACAGGAACAGGGATCTCACCCCTCCACTTT.

This clonotype was counted ten times or more. The V and J genes are TRBV5-1 and TRBJ1-2, with TRBD1 matching over 10 bases. The ends lost 4 bases at V and 0 bases at J; junction bases unmatched: 6. The CDR3 runs to 16 residues. Germline CDR1 reads SGHRS; CDR2 reads YFSETQ. The CDR3, as DNA: TGCGCCAGCAGCCTAGGACAGGGGGTAGCTAACTATGGCTACACCTTC. This codes for CASSLGQGVANYGYTF. Using reference TRBV5-1 and TRBJ1-2 for the parts outside the CDR3, the full variable domain is KAGVTQTPRYLIKTRGQQVTLSCSPISGHRSVSWYQQTPGQGLQFLFEYFSETQRNKGNFPGRFSGRQFSNSRSEMNVSTLELGDSALYLCASSLGQGVANYGYTFGSGTRLTVV.

This clonotype was observed many times. The J gene is TRBJ1-1, the V gene TRBV5-1; no clear D gene. Germline loops: CDR1 SGHRS, CDR2 YFSETQ. The CDR3 loop spans 13 amino acids. The V gene lost 4 bases and the J gene lost 0 bases, with 7 bases spanning the gap. The CDR3 DNA is TGCGCCAGCAGCCCTGTGGTGAACACTGAAGCTTTCTTT. It is translated as CASSPVVNTEAFF.

This clonotype was picked up many times. The chain is built from TRBV25-1 and TRBJ2-7; no reliable D call. The germline V gene has CDR1 MGHDK and CDR2 SYGVNS. Trimming pared 5 bases from V and 0 bases from J, leaving 8 bases between. This CDR3 contains 13 residues. The DNA of the CDR3 is TGTGCCAGCAGTTGGGTAAACTCCTACGAGCAGTACTTC. Translated, it gives CASSWVNSYEQYF.

Ten or more counts support this clonotype. This chain joins TRBV18 and TRBJ2-5; the match to TRBD1 covers 9 bases. CDR3 size: 16 residues. V shed 1 base and J 1 base; nucleotides not matched to a gene: 4. Germline V gives CDR1 KGHSH, CDR2 LQKENI. CDR3 DNA sequence: TGTGCCAGCTCACCACTTTGGGACAGGGCCCAAGAGACCCAGTACTTC. Translated: CASSPLWDRAQETQYF.

This clonotype was recorded at least ten times. The V and J genes are TRBV10-3 and TRBJ1-1; D not resolved. The length of the CDR3 is 14 residues. The germline V and J ends were trimmed by 2 bases and 6 bases, with 13 bases remaining between them. Looked up from germline, CDR1 is ENHRY and CDR2 is SYGVKD. The CDR3 here is CAISETPSGSEAFF. The CDR3 DNA reads TGTGCCATCAGTGAGACTCCTTCCGGTTCTGAAGCTTTCTTT.

This clonotype has a count of ten or more. Here the CDR3 DNA reads TGTGCCAGCAGCCCTCGGACAGGGGCCTTCTCTACCTACACCTTC. Translated: CASSPRTGAFSTYTF. V usage is TRBV7-9 and J usage is TRBJ1-2; 9 nucleotides align to TRBD1. V lost 5 bases, J lost 10 bases, and 14 bases stayed unmatched. The CDR3 covers 15 residues. Germline CDR1 and CDR2: SEHNR and FQNEAQ (reference sequence).

There are a few counts of this clonotype. The rearrangement joins TRBV11-1 to TRBJ2-7; 9 bases map to TRBD1. The germline CDR1 and CDR2 sequences are SGHAT and FQDESV (reference sequence). V shed 5 bases, J shed 3 bases, and the junction held 8 bases outside the gene matches. This CDR3 contains 15 residues. CDR3 loop: CASSTHSTGGYEQYF. The CDR3 coding sequence is TGTGCCAGCAGCACCCATTCGACAGGGGGCTACGAGCAGTACTTC.

Only a few counts were recorded for this clonotype. The chain recombines TRBV28 with TRBJ1-4; the match to TRBD1 covers 9 bases. Losses at the gene ends were 5 bases for V and 8 bases for J; bases not matched to a gene: 9. The CDR3 sequence is 15 residues long. From germline, CDR1 is MDHEN and CDR2 SYDVKM. The CDR3 region has the DNA TGTGCCAGCAGTCAAATGGACAGGGGAGGAGAAAAACTGTTTTTT. Encoded protein: CASSQMDRGGEKLFF.

The V gene is TRBV7-9, the J gene TRBJ1-1; D unresolved. The length of the CDR3 is 17 residues. V lost 1 base to trimming and J lost 1 base, with 16 bases between them. The germline V gene encodes CDR1 SEHNR and CDR2 FQNEAQ (reference sequence). DNA for the CDR3: TGTGCCAGCAGCTTAGGATCCCCCGTGGTAGGGAACACTGAAGCTTTCTTT. It specifies CASSLGSPVVGNTEAFF.

This clonotype was found many times. This chain connects TRBV19 to TRBJ2-1, with 7 nucleotides matching TRBD1. The CDR3 has 16 amino acids. Losses at the gene ends were 3 bases for V and 0 bases for J; bases not matched to a gene: 5. Germline V CDR1 and CDR2: LNHDA, SQIVND (reference sequence). For the CDR3, the DNA is TGTGCCAGTAGTATTCGGGACAGCCCCTCCTACAATGAGCAGTTCTTC. Encoded protein: CASSIRDSPSYNEQFF.

Many counts were recorded for this clonotype. This rearrangement joins TRBV4-2 to TRBJ2-1; 7 bases fit TRBD1. J was trimmed by 7 bases and V by 0 bases; bases with no gene match: 15. CDR3 length equals 18 residues. Germline lookup yields CDR1 LGHNA and CDR2 YNFKEQ. CDR3 bases: TGTGCCAGCAGCCAAGATAACGTAGGGGGCTTCTCTAAGAATGAGCAGTTCTTC. This codes for CASSQDNVGGFSKNEQFF.

This rearrangement joins TRBV3-1 to TRBJ2-1, with 7 bases that match TRBD1. This CDR3 is built from 15 residues. After removal of 4 bases from V and 1 base from J, the junction contained 4 bases not matched to a gene. The germline CDR1 and CDR2 sequences are LGHDT and YNNKEL (reference sequence). The CDR3 DNA reads TGTGCCAGCAGCCTCAGACAGGGATCCTACAATGAGCAGTTCTTC. This encodes CASSLRQGSYNEQFF.

This clonotype has a count of ten or more. The chain couples TRBV11-2 to TRBJ1-4; D perhaps matches TRBD1 (6 bases). Trimming pared 4 bases from V and 10 bases from J, leaving 19 bases between. This CDR3 comprises 15 residues. Germline V gene lookup returns CDR1 SGHAT and CDR2 FQNNGV. This CDR3 reads CASSSRDTAFGKLFF. The CDR3 DNA follows: TGTGCCAGCAGCTCCCGGGACACGGCCTTCGGAAAACTGTTTTTT.

This clonotype showed up just a few times. This chain links TRBV20-1 with TRBJ2-3; D is unclear. Germline V gene lookup returns CDR1 DFQATT and CDR2 SNEGSKA (reference sequence). The CDR3 loop spans 12 amino acids. V was shortened by 3 bases and J by 2 bases, with 6 bases between the two germline ends. The CDR3 nucleotides read TGCAGTGCTAGGCCTACCACAGATACGCAGTATTTT. Translated, it gives CSARPTTDTQYF.

This clonotype was found many times. The rearrangement uses TRBV4-1 and TRBJ2-1; TRBD2 agrees at 13 bases. CDR1 and CDR2 (germline): MGHRA, YSYEKL. The CDR3 runs 17 residues. The V gene end was trimmed by 1 base and the J gene end by 4 bases; junction bases not matched to a gene: 4. The DNA for the CDR3 is TGCGCCAGCAGCCAAGGACTAGCGGGGGGCCTTTACAATGAGCAGTTCTTC. Its protein product is CASSQGLAGGLYNEQFF.

This clonotype has at least ten counts. Compared with germline, one end of the junction differs, possibly owing to a read error. The chain couples TRBV28 to TRBJ2-5; TRBD1 or TRBD2 may be the D gene (5 bases each). Germline V CDR1 and CDR2: MDHEN, SYDVKM. The CDR3 has 11 amino acids. The CDR3 bases are TGTGCCAGCAGTTTACCCGGGACCCAATACTTC. Protein product: CASSLPGTQYF.